This T cell receptor (beta chain) is drawn from a study of radiotherapy plus CTLA-4 blockade in lung cancer (dated by TCRdb to about 2018). Turning to the overall study: Among enrolled patients, roughly 17% had an objective response and 25% to 35% reached disease control. What the work shows at the level of the full study, not this receptor alone: Increased serum interferon-beta after radiation, together with early dynamic changes in blood T cell clones, were reported to be the strongest predictors of response. After treatment with radiotherapy and ipilimumab, TCR clones that originated in tumors expanded in peripheral blood.

The study tested focal radiation therapy combined with CTLA-4 blockade (ipilimumab) in patients with chemo-refractory metastatic non-small-cell lung cancer. Regarding this clone: Its antigen remains unidentified. No base quality information exists; no much larger clone differs at one position.

The CDR3 sequence holds 15 residues, the cysteine and phenylalanine included. Only the CDR3 region is kept as DNA, spanning 45 bases read in frame from base 1. The germline V gene gives CDR1 as SGDLS and CDR2 as YYNGEE. V ends up 4 bases short and J 2 bases short, with an unmatched junction base count of 4. To prepare the library, the immunoSEQ multiplex PCR assay was applied. The table comes from immuneACCESS by way of TCRdb, which keeps in-frame sequences with V and J called. Part of the clones is missing from these tables; in studies checked, under half for an unresolved V gene and the rest for unknown reasons. In this sample the table shows under 25,000 clones, approximately 73% of which occur a single time. Of the sample, about 3.7% is held by the ten largest clones.

This sequence uses TRBV9 and TRBJ2-7, with 12 bases in between that match TRBD2. Sequencing was performed on peripheral blood, taken from a patient treated with radiotherapy plus ipilimumab. The receptor was derived from a human donor with non-small cell lung cancer who had stable disease on radiotherapy plus ipilimumab. The encoded CDR3 is CASSPRTSGTYEQYF. DNA sequence: TGTGCCAGCAGCCCACGGACTAGCGGGACCTACGAGCAGTACTTC.